These 30 T cell receptor beta chains were sequenced from one sample in a study of OX40 agonist ivuxolimab in advanced cancers. The protocol was immunoSEQ multiplex PCR, while the TCRdb copy is restricted to in-frame clones and leaves out a portion. Here the sample spans around 94,000 clones, roughly 90% being singletons. The material sequenced was CD4+ or CD8+ T cells sorted from blood, taken in a trial of the OX40 agonist ivuxolimab. Source of these receptors: an adult with an advanced solid tumor such as melanoma, head and neck, liver or kidney cancer.

V usage is TRBV5-1 and J usage is TRBJ1-1; no reliable D call. Trimming removed 2 bases at V and 1 base at J, with 12 bases between. CDR1 is SGHRS, CDR2 YFSETQ, per germline. The CDR3 covers 15 residues. CDR3 nucleotide sequence: TGCGCCAGCAGCTTCGTACCCTCCGCGAACACTGAAGCTTTCTTT. The encoded protein is CASSFVPSANTEAFF.

The rearrangement links TRBV19 to TRBJ1-5, with 7 positions matching TRBD1. Trimming took 3 bases from V and 2 from J; bases not matched to a gene: 1. The CDR3 extends over 14 amino acids. Looked up from germline, CDR1 is LNHDA and CDR2 is SQIVND (reference sequence). CDR3 amino acids: CASSIGTGNQPQHF. For the CDR3, the DNA is TGTGCCAGTAGTATTGGGACAGGCAATCAGCCCCAGCATTTT.

The rearrangement uses TRBV13 and TRBJ2-3; D unclear. V shed 3 bases and J shed 11 bases, with 12 bases lying between them. Germline CDR1 and CDR2: PRHDT and FYEKMQ (reference sequence). The CDR3 is 12 amino acids. CDR3 DNA sequence: TGTGCCAGCAGCTTCTCCCAGCGAGGGCAGTATTTT. Translation: CASSFSQRGQYF.

The chain uses TRBV2 and TRBJ2-7; TRBD2 aligns across 7 bases. Germline lookup yields CDR1 SNHLY and CDR2 FYNNEI. The CDR3 loop spans 14 amino acids. V lost 1 base and J lost 2; bases outside the gene matches: 2. CDR3 DNA: TGTGCCAGCAGTGAAGGCCTAGCGGCCTACGAGCAGTACTTC. Translated, it gives CASSEGLAAYEQYF.

The chain is built from TRBV27 and TRBJ1-1, with D unresolved. CDR1 MNHEY and CDR2 SMNVEV come from the germline V gene (reference sequence). The CDR3 runs to 13 residues. The V end was cut by 3 bases, the J end by 3 bases, with 8 bases between. The CDR3 loop is CASSLSRYTEAFF. DNA for the CDR3: TGTGCCAGCAGTTTGTCCAGGTACACTGAAGCTTTCTTT.

The chain employs TRBV9 and TRBJ2-2; D is ambiguous. Per the germline V gene, CDR1 is SGDLS and CDR2 is YYNGEE. V lost 1 base to trimming and J lost 1 base, with 2 bases between them. The CDR3 covers 13 residues. DNA for the CDR3: TGTGCCAGCAGCGTAATGAACACCGGGGAGCTGTTTTTT. It yields the protein CASSVMNTGELFF.

Points on this clone: One end of the junction does not line up with germline, which may come from a read error. The gene calls are TRBV7-7 and TRBJ1-2; TRBD1 matches 7 bases. This CDR3 is 17 amino acids long. In germline, CDR1 is SSHAT, CDR2 FNYEAQ (reference sequence). This chain's CDR3 is CASSLDRDWSFSYGYTF. The CDR3 bases are TGTGCTAGCAGCCTCGACAGGGATTGGAGTTTTTCCTATGGCTACACCTTC. Looking up the rest from reference TRBV7-7 and TRBJ1-2 gives the full variable domain: GAGVSQSPRYKVTKRGQDVTLRCDPISSHATLYWYQQALGQGPEFLTYFNYEAQPDKSGLPSDRFSAERPEGSISTLTIQRTEQRDSAMYRCASSLDRDWSFSYGYTFGSGTRLTVV.

The CDR3 DNA is TGCAGCGTTACGGGGGGGGTCCTCACAGATACGCAGTATTTT. Translated: CSVTGGVLTDTQYF. The chain employs TRBV29-1 and TRBJ2-3, with TRBD2 matching over 8 bases. The V gene's germline CDR1 is SQVTM and CDR2 ANQGSEA. Trimming cost V 5 bases and J 2 bases; bases outside gene matches: 6. The CDR3 is made up of 14 amino acids.

The chain combines TRBV27 with TRBJ2-3; D unresolved. CDR1 is MNHEY and CDR2 is SMNVEV in the germline V gene (reference sequence). This CDR3 has 14 residues. Trimming shortened V by 5 bases and J by 0 bases, and 9 bases separated the two germline ends. The CDR3, as DNA: TGTGCCAGCAGTCCGGGTGCTAGCACAGATACGCAGTATTTT. Its protein product is CASSPGASTDTQYF.

The chain couples TRBV7-9 to TRBJ1-4; D is perhaps TRBD1 (5 bases). V was cut by 5 bases and J by 0 bases, with 10 bases left in between. The CDR3 has 15 residues. Germline-derived CDR1 and CDR2 are SEHNR and FQNEAQ (reference sequence). This chain's CDR3 is CASSIGTTTNEKLFF. CDR3 coding DNA: TGTGCCAGCAGCATCGGGACGACAACTAATGAAAAACTGTTTTTT.

CDR3 in DNA: TGTGCCAGCAGTTTGTCCTCAGGGGGAAGATTCCTCGAGCAGTACTTC. Its translation is CASSLSSGGRFLEQYF. The rearrangement uses TRBV27 and TRBJ2-7; TRBD1 matches 7 bases. Germline assignment: CDR1 MNHEY and CDR2 SMNVEV (reference sequence). V was pared by 3 bases and J by 6 bases, with 14 bases of the junction left unmatched. This CDR3 spans 16 amino acids.

V gene TRBV11-2 combines with J gene TRBJ2-4; 11 bases are shared with TRBD2. V dropped 2 bases and J dropped 0; count of bases not matched to a gene: 6. The CDR3 extends over 18 amino acids. The germline V gene has CDR1 SGHAT and CDR2 FQNNGV. DNA for the CDR3: TGTGCCAGCAGCTTAACTAGCGGGGGAGCTCTAGCCAAAAACATTCAGTACTTC. This translates into CASSLTSGGALAKNIQYF.

The chain couples TRBV6-6 to TRBJ2-7; D is unclear. The germline gives CDR1 MNHNY, CDR2 SVGAGI (reference sequence). This CDR3 spans 10 amino acids. Trimming pared 8 bases from V and 9 bases from J, leaving 11 bases between. The chain's CDR3 is CASAAGRQYF. The CDR3 nucleotides are TGTGCCAGCGCGGCCGGGCGGCAGTACTTC.

The V and J genes are TRBV15 and TRBJ1-5; 12 bases are a match to TRBD1. The V and J ends lost 5 bases and 7 bases, in that order; junction bases with no gene match: 6. This CDR3 is 15 amino acids long. Germline lookup yields CDR1 LNHNV and CDR2 YYDKDF (reference sequence). CDR3 protein: CATSGDRGHSQPQHF. In nucleotides, the CDR3 is TGTGCCACCAGCGGGGACAGGGGGCATAGCCAGCCCCAGCATTTT.

The V gene is TRBV2, the J gene TRBJ2-3, with a weak D call TRBD1 (6 bases). The CDR3 has 17 residues. The germline V gene encodes CDR1 SNHLY and CDR2 FYNNEI. Trimming removed 0 bases from V and 1 base from J, with 14 bases in between. The CDR3 loop reads CASSEARMAGGTDTQYF. The DNA of the CDR3 is TGTGCCAGCAGTGAAGCGCGGATGGCAGGGGGCACAGATACGCAGTATTTT.

The chain is built from TRBV12-5 and TRBJ2-5; a weak D match, TRBD1 (5 bases). CDR1 is LGHNT, CDR2 FRNRAP, per germline. Trimming pared 5 bases from V and 5 bases from J, leaving 18 bases between. There are 15 residues in the CDR3. CDR3 protein: CASGPAWGDTETQYF. For the CDR3, the DNA is TGTGCTAGTGGTCCCGCTTGGGGCGACACCGAGACCCAGTACTTC.

The rearrangement links TRBV19 to TRBJ2-3, with TRBD2 identical over 7 bases. CDR1 and CDR2 from the germline V gene are LNHDA and SQIVND (reference sequence). This CDR3 comprises 15 residues. Trimming removed 3 bases from V and 3 bases from J; junction bases left unmatched: 6. Here the CDR3 DNA reads TGTGCCAGTAGTATCCTTGGCGGGGGTACAGATACGCAGTATTTT. Its translation is CASSILGGGTDTQYF.

The rearrangement joins TRBV6-5 to TRBJ1-2; D gene ambiguous. Germline CDR1 and CDR2: MNHEY and SVGAGI. V lost 5 bases to trimming and J lost 6 bases, with 13 bases between them. The CDR3 is made up of 13 amino acids. In nucleotides, the CDR3 is TGTGCCAGCAGTCTATACGCCACGGATGGCTACACCTTC. It yields the protein CASSLYATDGYTF.

This clone has just a few counts. The chain is built from TRBV6-5 and TRBJ1-1; the D is unclear. CDR3 length equals 13 residues. Per the germline V gene, CDR1 is MNHEY and CDR2 is SVGAGI. The germline V and J ends were trimmed by 4 bases and 4 bases, with 10 bases remaining between them. The CDR3 region has the DNA TGTGCCAGCAGTTTGGGCCAGCTCACTGAAGCTTTCTTT. The encoded protein is CASSLGQLTEAFF.

The rearrangement links TRBV5-4 to TRBJ2-3; TRBD2 aligns across 10 bases. The V segment lost 0 bases and the J segment 2 bases; nucleotides outside the gene matches: 6. The CDR3 extends over 17 amino acids. Per the germline V gene, CDR1 is SGHNT and CDR2 is YYREEE (reference sequence). CDR3 in DNA: TGTGCCAGCAGCTTGGCCTCGGGACTAGCGAACACAGATACGCAGTATTTT. Translating gives CASSLASGLANTDTQYF.

The chain uses TRBV12-5 and TRBJ1-5; D uncertain. V was pared by 3 bases and J by 0 bases, with 18 bases between. This CDR3 spans 18 amino acids. The germline V gene encodes CDR1 LGHNT and CDR2 FRNRAP. CDR3 sequence (DNA): TGTGCTAGTGGTTTACTGGCTTTTCCCCTTAATAGCAATCAGCCCCAGCATTTT. Residues: CASGLLAFPLNSNQPQHF.

The rearrangement links TRBV29-1 to TRBJ2-5; TRBD1 matches at 9 bases. Germline trimming cut 5 bases from V and 5 bases from J; bases unmatched to any gene: 12. The length of the CDR3 is 15 residues. Germline CDR1 reads SQVTM; CDR2 reads ANQGSEA. The CDR3 protein is CSVPEAQGAGETQYF. The CDR3 coding sequence is TGCAGCGTTCCCGAGGCACAGGGGGCGGGGGAGACCCAGTACTTC.

This chain joins TRBV19 and TRBJ2-7; tentative D call: TRBD1 (6 bases). Trimming left V 3 bases short and J 4 bases short, with 16 bases between. The CDR3 totals 15 residues. Germline V gene data show CDR1 as LNHDA and CDR2 as SQIVND (reference sequence). CDR3 nucleotides: TGTGCCAGTAGTATTAGCGACAGGTCCGTTTACGAGCAGTACTTC. Amino acid sequence: CASSISDRSVYEQYF. Full variable domain (outside the CDR3, taken from reference TRBV19 and TRBJ2-7): DGGITQSPKYLFRKEGQNVTLSCEQNLNHDAMYWYRQDPGQGLRLIYYSQIVNDFQKGDIAEGYSVSREKKESFPLTVTSAQKNPTAFYLCASSISDRSVYEQYFGPGTRLTVT.

This chain joins TRBV21-1 and TRBJ1-5; the table's D call, TRBD1, has no DNA check behind it. TRBV21-1 has pseudogene status. The CDR3 is made up of 14 amino acids. CDR3 DNA sequence: TGTGCCAGCGGCGAACTCGACACTTATCAGCCCCAGCATTTT. This encodes CASGELDTYQPQHF.

V gene TRBV27 combines with J gene TRBJ2-1; 10 positions agree with TRBD1. Germline V CDR1 and CDR2: MNHEY, SMNVEV (reference sequence). Losses at the gene ends were 5 bases for V and 4 bases for J; bases not matched to a gene: 5. The CDR3 loop spans 15 amino acids. In DNA form, the CDR3 reads TGTGCCAGCAGTGACCGGGACAGGGGATACAATGAGCAGTTCTTC. Its protein is CASSDRDRGYNEQFF.

The V and J genes are TRBV5-4 and TRBJ2-7, with 10 bases that match TRBD1. This CDR3 is built from 13 residues. The trim removed 4 bases at V and 5 bases at J, leaving 3 bases unmatched. CDR1 is SGHNT and CDR2 is YYREEE in the germline V gene (reference sequence). CDR3 sequence (DNA): TGTGCCAGCAGCCGGGACAGGGGAAACGAGCAGTACTTC. Translated: CASSRDRGNEQYF.

This clone has a single count. The chain uses TRBV11-2 and TRBJ2-7, with TRBD2 identical over 9 bases. This CDR3 is built from 16 residues. V trimming: 3 bases; J trimming: 4 bases; junction bases outside the gene matches: 10. Germline loops: CDR1 SGHAT, CDR2 FQNNGV. CDR3 DNA: TGTGCCAGCAGCTTCTTCGGTAGTAGCGGGAGTTACGAGCAGTACTTC. Residues: CASSFFGSSGSYEQYF.

This clone has only one observation. The V gene is TRBV11-2, the J gene TRBJ1-1; D might be TRBD1 (5 bases). Germline values: CDR1 SGHAT, CDR2 FQNNGV. The V end lost 2 bases, the J end lost 1 base, and 14 bases lay between the germline ends. The CDR3 length is 16 residues. CDR3 sequence reads: CASSLWERGGNTEAFF. In DNA, the CDR3 is TGTGCCAGCAGCTTATGGGAAAGGGGAGGGAACACTGAAGCTTTCTTT.

The chain recombines TRBV5-6 with TRBJ2-7; D perhaps matches TRBD2 (6 bases). V lost 0 bases, J lost 2 bases, and 12 bases lay in between. This CDR3 region has 15 residues. Germline CDR1 SGHDT, CDR2 YYEEEE. In DNA, the CDR3 is TGTGCCAGCAGCTTGGGGTCCGGGGGAGCCTACGAGCAGTACTTC. It translates to CASSLGSGGAYEQYF. The full variable domain, rest sourced from reference TRBV5-6 and TRBJ2-7, is DAGVTQSPTHLIKTRGQQVTLRCSPKSGHDTVSWYQQALGQGPQFIFQYYEEEERQRGNFPDRFSGHQFPNYSSELNVNALLLGDSALYLCASSLGSGGAYEQYFGPGTRLTVT.

This clone has only a few counts. The chain carries TRBV4-2 and TRBJ2-2; D not certain. From germline, CDR1 is LGHNA and CDR2 YNFKEQ. Trimming left V 2 bases short and J 7 bases short, with 14 bases between. This CDR3 is 15 amino acids long. CDR3: CASSQPGRSDGELFF. The CDR3 nucleotides read TGTGCCAGCAGCCAACCCGGACGATCTGACGGGGAGCTGTTTTTT.